Listed below are T cell receptor beta chains from one sample, sequenced in a study of shared clonotypes between healthy human individuals. Measured with immunoSEQ multiplex PCR; TCRdb has only the in-frame clones, and not every one. The sample lists approximately 95,000 clones, roughly two thirds seen once, with 40% to 45% in the top ten. The sequenced sample was memory CD8+ T cells sorted from blood. Receptors originate from a young man in good health. Each CDR3 is given with its conserved first and last residue. A D gene is named only where the DNA matches it firmly. Clone sizes are given selectively: once, few, many, or a class where the clone is expanded.

v_call: TRBV6-1; j_call: TRBJ2-3; d_call: .; clone_size: .; cdr3_aa: CASIGSKPSTDTQYF; cdr3_nt: TGTGCCAGCATAGGAAGTAAACCCAGCACAGATACGCAGTATTTT
v_call: TRBV18; j_call: TRBJ1-1; d_call: TRBD1; clone_size: .; cdr3_aa: CASSPRAILTGTEAFF; cdr3_nt: TGTGCCAGCTCACCACGAGCCATTTTGACAGGGACCGAAGCTTTCTTT
v_call: TRBV6-4; j_call: TRBJ2-2; d_call: TRBD1; clone_size: few; cdr3_aa: CASSPGQIELNTGELFF; cdr3_nt: TGTGCCAGCAGCCCGGGACAGATTGAACTGAACACCGGGGAGCTGTTTTTT
v_call: TRBV4-3; j_call: TRBJ2-1; d_call: .; clone_size: .; cdr3_aa: CASSQGISNEQFF; cdr3_nt: TGCGCCAGCAGCCAAGGGATCTCCAATGAGCAGTTCTTC
v_call: TRBV12-5; j_call: TRBJ2-7; d_call: TRBD1; clone_size: .; cdr3_aa: CASPGQGQAGSSYEQYF; cdr3_nt: TGTGCTAGCCCGGGACAGGGTCAAGCGGGGAGCTCCTACGAGCAGTACTTC
v_call: TRBV6-4; j_call: TRBJ2-2; d_call: TRBD2; clone_size: .; cdr3_aa: CASSEGGRPTGELFF; cdr3_nt: TGTGCCAGCAGTGAAGGCGGGAGGCCCACCGGGGAGCTGTTTTTT
v_call: TRBV6-6; j_call: TRBJ1-5; d_call: .; clone_size: .; cdr3_aa: CASSYEDRLNQPQHF; cdr3_nt: TGTGCCAGCAGTTACGAGGACAGACTTAATCAGCCCCAGCATTTT
v_call: TRBV7-9; j_call: TRBJ2-3; d_call: TRBD1; clone_size: .; cdr3_aa: CASSPSDRADTQYF; cdr3_nt: TGTGCCAGCAGCCCAAGTGACAGGGCAGATACGCAGTATTTT
v_call: TRBV25-1; j_call: TRBJ2-2; d_call: .; clone_size: .; cdr3_aa: CASSENPRGSTGELFF; cdr3_nt: TGTGCCAGCAGTGAAAACCCCCGGGGGAGTACCGGGGAGCTGTTTTTT
v_call: TRBV30; j_call: TRBJ2-3; d_call: TRBD2; clone_size: .; cdr3_aa: CAWALAGVIDTQYF; cdr3_nt: TGTGCCTGGGCTCTAGCGGGAGTTATAGATACGCAGTATTTT
v_call: TRBV27; j_call: TRBJ2-3; d_call: .; clone_size: once; cdr3_aa: CASSFGGGYYTDTQYF; cdr3_nt: TGTGCCAGCAGTTTTGGCGGCGGATACTACACAGATACGCAGTATTTT
v_call: TRBV7-9; j_call: TRBJ2-1; d_call: TRBD2; clone_size: few; cdr3_aa: CASSPVSSGRWNEQFF; cdr3_nt: TGTGCCAGCAGCCCCGTTTCCAGCGGGAGATGGAATGAGCAGTTCTTC
v_call: TRBV4-3; j_call: TRBJ2-6; d_call: TRBD1; clone_size: .; cdr3_aa: CASSQADRGASGANVLTF; cdr3_nt: TGCGCCAGCAGCCAAGCGGACAGGGGGGCTTCTGGGGCCAACGTCCTGACTTTC
v_call: TRBV5-1; j_call: TRBJ1-5; d_call: TRBD1; clone_size: few; cdr3_aa: CASSLGPQTGGAGQPQHF; cdr3_nt: TGCGCCAGCAGCTTGGGACCCCAGACAGGGGGCGCGGGTCAGCCCCAGCATTTT
v_call: TRBV14; j_call: TRBJ2-7; d_call: TRBD1; clone_size: once; cdr3_aa: CASSQGGQASAPYEQYF; cdr3_nt: TGTGCCAGCAGCCAAGGGGGACAGGCCTCCGCACCCTACGAGCAGTACTTC
v_call: TRBV29-1; j_call: TRBJ2-7; d_call: .; clone_size: .; cdr3_aa: CSVDSSDSPPYEQYF; cdr3_nt: TGCAGCGTTGACAGTTCGGATTCCCCACCCTACGAGCAGTACTTC
v_call: TRBV2; j_call: TRBJ2-3; d_call: .; clone_size: .; cdr3_aa: CASSEALDTQYF; cdr3_nt: TGTGCCAGCAGTGAAGCGCTAGATACGCAGTATTTT
v_call: TRBV29-1; j_call: TRBJ2-3; d_call: TRBD1; clone_size: .; cdr3_aa: CSVAGGTGSRYTDTQYF; cdr3_nt: TGCAGCGTTGCAGGCGGGACAGGGTCCCGATACACAGATACGCAGTATTTT
v_call: TRBV28; j_call: TRBJ1-2; d_call: .; clone_size: few; cdr3_aa: CATQTFPYGYTF; cdr3_nt: TGTGCCACCCAGACATTTCCCTATGGCTACACCTTC
v_call: TRBV6-1; j_call: TRBJ2-7; d_call: TRBD1; clone_size: .; cdr3_aa: CASSALRGSSYEQYF; cdr3_nt: TGTGCCAGCAGTGCCCTCAGGGGGAGCTCCTACGAGCAGTACTTC
v_call: TRBV7-2; j_call: TRBJ1-2; d_call: .; clone_size: few; cdr3_aa: CASSLVDRGDYGYTF; cdr3_nt: TGTGCCAGCAGCTTAGTCGATCGGGGGGACTATGGCTACACCTTC
v_call: TRBV19; j_call: TRBJ1-3; d_call: TRBD1; clone_size: .; cdr3_aa: CASSTSGQLGNTIYF; cdr3_nt: TGTGCCAGTAGTACATCGGGACAGCTTGGAAACACCATATATTTT
v_call: TRBV9; j_call: TRBJ2-3; d_call: .; clone_size: many; cdr3_aa: CASSVGVSLANTDTQYF; cdr3_nt: TGTGCCAGCAGCGTAGGCGTCAGCCTAGCGAATACAGATACGCAGTATTTT
v_call: TRBV10-1; j_call: TRBJ1-2; d_call: .; clone_size: .; cdr3_aa: CASSEENGYTF; cdr3_nt: TGCGCCAGCAGTGAGGAGAATGGCTACACCTTC
v_call: TRBV30; j_call: TRBJ2-5; d_call: .; clone_size: once; cdr3_aa: CAWSVVTTRHSGTQYF; cdr3_nt: TGTGCCTGGAGTGTTGTGACGACACGGCATTCGGGGACCCAGTACTTC
v_call: TRBV2; j_call: TRBJ2-2; d_call: .; clone_size: few; cdr3_aa: CASLPTSNTGELFF; cdr3_nt: TGTGCCAGCCTTCCGACCTCGAACACCGGGGAGCTGTTTTTT
v_call: TRBV15; j_call: TRBJ2-7; d_call: .; clone_size: few; cdr3_aa: CATSQTALAYEQYF; cdr3_nt: TGTGCCACCAGCCAAACTGCCCTAGCCTACGAGCAGTACTTC
v_call: TRBV19; j_call: TRBJ2-2; d_call: .; clone_size: .; cdr3_aa: CASGRAGELFF; cdr3_nt: TGTGCCAGTGGCCGTGCCGGGGAGCTGTTTTTT
v_call: TRBV6-5; j_call: TRBJ2-7; d_call: TRBD2; clone_size: .; cdr3_aa: CATRGVTYEQYF; cdr3_nt: TGTGCCACCCGGGGGGTTACCTACGAGCAGTACTTC
v_call: TRBV7-6; j_call: TRBJ2-1; d_call: .; clone_size: .; cdr3_aa: CASSLADNEQFF; cdr3_nt: TGTGCCAGCAGCTTAGCGGATAATGAGCAGTTCTTC
v_call: TRBV7-8; j_call: TRBJ2-7; d_call: TRBD2; clone_size: .; cdr3_aa: CASSLGTSGSASYEQYF; cdr3_nt: TGTGCCAGCAGCTTAGGTACTAGCGGGAGTGCTTCCTACGAGCAGTACTTC
v_call: TRBV27; j_call: TRBJ2-5; d_call: .; clone_size: .; cdr3_aa: CASSLLGEGETQYF; cdr3_nt: TGTGCCAGCAGTTTGTTGGGCGAGGGAGAGACCCAGTACTTC
v_call: TRBV6-5; j_call: TRBJ2-7; d_call: .; clone_size: .; cdr3_aa: CASSEGWGRYEQYF; cdr3_nt: TGTGCCAGCAGTGAAGGATGGGGCCGGTACGAGCAGTACTTC
v_call: TRBV2; j_call: TRBJ2-7; d_call: TRBD1; clone_size: once; cdr3_aa: CASSDRGYEQYF; cdr3_nt: TGTGCCAGCAGTGACAGGGGGTACGAGCAGTACTTC
v_call: TRBV29-1; j_call: TRBJ2-6; d_call: .; clone_size: .; cdr3_aa: CSVEAGTSGANVLTF; cdr3_nt: TGCAGCGTTGAGGCGGGGACCTCTGGGGCCAACGTCCTGACTTTC
v_call: TRBV29-1; j_call: TRBJ1-5; d_call: .; clone_size: few; cdr3_aa: CAVWEKQPQHF; cdr3_nt: TGCGCAGTCTGGGAGAAGCAGCCCCAGCATTTT
v_call: TRBV7-2; j_call: TRBJ2-1; d_call: TRBD2; clone_size: once; cdr3_aa: CASSWEGGLREQFF; cdr3_nt: TGTGCCAGCAGCTGGGAGGGAGGTTTGCGTGAGCAGTTCTTC
v_call: TRBV6-1; j_call: TRBJ1-2; d_call: .; clone_size: .; cdr3_aa: CASSVAPGGPGYTF; cdr3_nt: TGTGCCAGCAGTGTGGCGCCCGGGGGTCCCGGCTACACCTTC
v_call: TRBV6-5; j_call: TRBJ2-2; d_call: .; clone_size: .; cdr3_aa: CASSPNTGELFF; cdr3_nt: TGTGCCAGCAGTCCAAACACCGGGGAGCTGTTTTTT
v_call: TRBV9; j_call: TRBJ2-1; d_call: TRBD2; clone_size: .; cdr3_aa: CASSLAGGSNNEQFF; cdr3_nt: TGTGCCAGCAGCCTAGCGGGAGGGTCCAACAATGAGCAGTTCTTC
v_call: TRBV19; j_call: TRBJ1-1; d_call: .; clone_size: .; cdr3_aa: CASSIWGHLWTEAFF; cdr3_nt: TGTGCCAGTAGTATATGGGGCCACCTATGGACTGAAGCTTTCTTT
v_call: TRBV5-6; j_call: TRBJ1-5; d_call: .; clone_size: few; cdr3_aa: CASSSLRGASSNQPQHF; cdr3_nt: TGTGCCAGCAGCTCTCTGCGGGGGGCAAGCAGCAATCAGCCCCAGCATTTT
v_call: TRBV7-2; j_call: TRBJ2-7; d_call: .; clone_size: once; cdr3_aa: CASSRDSLSYEQYF; cdr3_nt: TGTGCCAGCAGCCGGGACTCCCTGAGCTACGAGCAGTACTTC
v_call: TRBV5-4; j_call: TRBJ2-1; d_call: .; clone_size: few; cdr3_aa: CASSLQGAFSYNEQFF; cdr3_nt: TGTGCCAGCAGCTTGCAAGGGGCGTTTTCCTACAATGAGCAGTTCTTC
v_call: TRBV4-1; j_call: TRBJ2-1; d_call: .; clone_size: .; cdr3_aa: CASSQESALGEQFF; cdr3_nt: TGCGCCAGCAGCCAAGAATCGGCTTTGGGTGAGCAGTTCTTC